This TCR beta chain was recovered during a study of T cell responses to AZD1222 COVID-19 vaccine. The method was immunoSEQ multiplex PCR; TCRdb's version includes in-frame clones alone and lacks a portion of them. The sample has 150,000 to 200,000 clones, over 80% seen once. Study results and limitations: The breadth and depth of Spike-specific TCRs increased once two AZD1222 doses had been given. Clonal diversity may have been underestimated, and the donors were mostly white British, with more females than males.

To note about this clone: The antigen is undetermined.

Germline CDR1 and CDR2: MDHEN and SYDVKM. The CDR3 is 12 residues long. The V gene lost 5 bases and the J gene lost 7 bases, with 11 bases spanning the gap. The sample here was peripheral blood, taken on day 0 of MenACWY control vaccination. This clonotype originated in an adult in good health. The J gene is TRBJ1-2, the V gene TRBV28; no clear D. Written as DNA, the CDR3 is TGTGCCAGCAGTCCCGGTCCTGGTGGCTACACCTTC. It codes for CASSPGPGGYTF.